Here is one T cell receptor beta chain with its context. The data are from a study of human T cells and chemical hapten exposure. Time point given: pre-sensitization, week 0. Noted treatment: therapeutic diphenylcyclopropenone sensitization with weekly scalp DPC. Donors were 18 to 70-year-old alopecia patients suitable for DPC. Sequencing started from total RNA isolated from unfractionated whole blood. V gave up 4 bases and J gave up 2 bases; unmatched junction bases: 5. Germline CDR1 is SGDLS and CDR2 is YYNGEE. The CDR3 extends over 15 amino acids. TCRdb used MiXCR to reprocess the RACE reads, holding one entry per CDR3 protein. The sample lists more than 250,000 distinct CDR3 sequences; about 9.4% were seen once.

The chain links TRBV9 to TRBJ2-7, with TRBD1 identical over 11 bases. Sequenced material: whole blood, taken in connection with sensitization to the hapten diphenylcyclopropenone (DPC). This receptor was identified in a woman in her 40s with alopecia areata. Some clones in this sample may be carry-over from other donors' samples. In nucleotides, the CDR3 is TGTGCCAGCAGCTCCCGGGACAGGGGGGCCTACGAGCAGTACTTC. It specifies CASSSRDRGAYEQYF.